This entry concerns a single T cell receptor (beta chain). Antigen specificity is unknown. J was trimmed by 1 base and V by 0 bases; bases with no gene match: 12. The CDR3 has 18 amino acids. Germline V gene sequence: CDR1 MGHRA, CDR2 YSYEKL. The data are from a study of blood T cells in healthy people across ages. General study points: A strong correlation was found between TCR beta diversity and the percentage of naive T cells. A conclusive naive versus antigen-experienced comparison was prevented by the unsorted PBMCs.

Through a sample-barcoded 5' primer and a J-beta primer mix, a second PCR was run for roughly 7 to 11 cycles. Each cDNA was tagged by a template-switch adaptor containing 12 random nucleotides. TCRdb used MiXCR to reprocess the 5' RACE reads, holding one entry per CDR3 protein. This sample has about 1,400,000 distinct CDR3 sequences, with almost 60% found just once. The chain joins TRBV4-1 to TRBJ2-7; 7 bases line up with TRBD2. Sequenced input: blood. The origin of this receptor is a man younger than 30 in good health. DNA of the CDR3: TGCGCCAGCAGCCAAGATCCCTCAACTAGCGACCTATCCTACGAGCAGTACTTC. Amino acids: CASSQDPSTSDLSYEQYF.